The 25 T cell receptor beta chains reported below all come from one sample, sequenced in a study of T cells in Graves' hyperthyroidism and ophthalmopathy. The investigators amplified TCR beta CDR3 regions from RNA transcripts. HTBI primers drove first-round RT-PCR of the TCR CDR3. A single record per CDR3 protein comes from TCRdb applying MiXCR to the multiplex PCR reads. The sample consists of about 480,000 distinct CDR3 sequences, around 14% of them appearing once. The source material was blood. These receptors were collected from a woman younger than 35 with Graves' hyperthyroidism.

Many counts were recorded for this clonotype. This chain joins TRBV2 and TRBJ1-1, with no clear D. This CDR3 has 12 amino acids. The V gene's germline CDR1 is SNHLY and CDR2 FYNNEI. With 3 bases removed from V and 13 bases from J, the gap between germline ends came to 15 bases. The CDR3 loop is CASSESGGVGFF. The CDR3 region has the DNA TGTGCCAGCAGTGAGTCGGGAGGAGTCGGTTTCTTT.

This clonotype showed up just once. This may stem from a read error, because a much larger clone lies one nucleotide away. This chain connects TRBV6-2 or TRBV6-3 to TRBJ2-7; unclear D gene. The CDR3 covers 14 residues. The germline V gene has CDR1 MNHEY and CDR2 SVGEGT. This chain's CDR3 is CASSQIYSSYEKYF. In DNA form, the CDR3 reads TGTGCCAGCAGTCAAATTTATAGCTCCTACGAGAAGTACTTC.

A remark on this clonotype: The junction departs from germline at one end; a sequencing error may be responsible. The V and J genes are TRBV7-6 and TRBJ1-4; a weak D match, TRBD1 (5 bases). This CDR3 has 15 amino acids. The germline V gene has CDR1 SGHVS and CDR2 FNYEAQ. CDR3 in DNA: TGTGTCAGCAGCGCCGGGGGGACGGCTTATGAAAAACTGTTTTTT. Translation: CVSSAGGTAYEKLFF.

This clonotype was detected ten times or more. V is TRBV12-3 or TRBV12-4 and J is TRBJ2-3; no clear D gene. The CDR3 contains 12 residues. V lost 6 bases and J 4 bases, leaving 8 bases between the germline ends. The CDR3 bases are TGTGCCAGCAGCCCTGTGCCAGATACGCAGTATTTT. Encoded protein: CASSPVPDTQYF.

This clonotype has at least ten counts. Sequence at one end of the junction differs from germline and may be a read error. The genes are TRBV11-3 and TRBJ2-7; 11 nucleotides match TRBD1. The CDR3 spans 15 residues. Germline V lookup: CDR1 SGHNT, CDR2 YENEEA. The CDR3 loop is CASSLEGTGGHEQYF. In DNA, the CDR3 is TGTGCCAGCAGCCTAGAGGGGACAGGGGGTCACGAGCAGTACTTC.

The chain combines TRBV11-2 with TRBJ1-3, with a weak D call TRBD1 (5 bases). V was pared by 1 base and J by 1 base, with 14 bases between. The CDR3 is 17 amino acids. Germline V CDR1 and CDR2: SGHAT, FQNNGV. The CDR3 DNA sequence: TGTGCCAGCAGCTTAGCCTCGGACCCAGGGTCTGGAAACACCATATATTTT. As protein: CASSLASDPGSGNTIYF.

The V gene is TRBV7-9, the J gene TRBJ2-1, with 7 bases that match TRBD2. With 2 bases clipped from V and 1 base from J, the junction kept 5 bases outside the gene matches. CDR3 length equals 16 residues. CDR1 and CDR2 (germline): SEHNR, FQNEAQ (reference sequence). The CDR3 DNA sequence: TGTGCCAGCAGCTTAAATGCGGGAGCGTCCTACAATGAGCAGTTCTTC. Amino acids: CASSLNAGASYNEQFF.

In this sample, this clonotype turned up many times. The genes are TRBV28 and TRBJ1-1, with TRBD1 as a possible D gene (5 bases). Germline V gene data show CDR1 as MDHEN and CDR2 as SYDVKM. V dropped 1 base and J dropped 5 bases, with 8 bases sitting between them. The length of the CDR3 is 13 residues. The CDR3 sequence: CASSLYRGTEAFF. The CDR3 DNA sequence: TGTGCCAGCAGTTTATATAGGGGAACTGAAGCTTTCTTT.

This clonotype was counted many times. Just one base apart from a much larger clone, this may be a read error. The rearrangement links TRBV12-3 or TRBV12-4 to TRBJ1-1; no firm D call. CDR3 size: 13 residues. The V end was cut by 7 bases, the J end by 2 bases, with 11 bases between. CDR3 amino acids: CASTCRLNTEAFF. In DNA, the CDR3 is TGTGCCAGCACCTGCAGGTTAAACACTGAAGCTTTCTTT.

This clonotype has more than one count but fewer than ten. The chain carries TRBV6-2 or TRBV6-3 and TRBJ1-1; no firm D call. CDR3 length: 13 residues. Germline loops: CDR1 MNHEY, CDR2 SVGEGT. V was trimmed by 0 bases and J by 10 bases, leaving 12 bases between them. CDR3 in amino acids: CASSYSWPFAAFF. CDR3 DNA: TGTGCCAGCAGTTACTCGTGGCCTTTCGCAGCTTTCTTT.

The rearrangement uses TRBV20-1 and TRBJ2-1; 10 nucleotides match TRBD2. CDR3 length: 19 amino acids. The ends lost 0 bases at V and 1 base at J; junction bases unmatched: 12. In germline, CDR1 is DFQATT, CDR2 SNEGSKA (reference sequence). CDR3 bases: TGCAGTGCTAGAGATCGGGGACTAGCGAGACTTGGGTCCTACAATGAGCAGTTCTTC. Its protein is CSARDRGLARLGSYNEQFF.

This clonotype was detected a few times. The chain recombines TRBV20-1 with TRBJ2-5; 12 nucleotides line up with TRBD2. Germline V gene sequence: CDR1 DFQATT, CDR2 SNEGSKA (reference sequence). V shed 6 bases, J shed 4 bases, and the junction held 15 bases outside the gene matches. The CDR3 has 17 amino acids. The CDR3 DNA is TGCAGTGCCCAGGGGGCTAGCGGGAGGGTCTTGGTAGAGACCCAGTACTTC. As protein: CSAQGASGRVLVETQYF.

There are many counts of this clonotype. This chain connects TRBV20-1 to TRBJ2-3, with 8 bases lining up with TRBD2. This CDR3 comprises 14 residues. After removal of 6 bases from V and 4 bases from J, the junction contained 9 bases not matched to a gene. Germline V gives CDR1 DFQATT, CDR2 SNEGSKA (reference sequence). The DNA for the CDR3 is TGCAGTGCGCCACGAGCGGGAGCGGCAGATACGCAGTATTTT. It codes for CSAPRAGAADTQYF.

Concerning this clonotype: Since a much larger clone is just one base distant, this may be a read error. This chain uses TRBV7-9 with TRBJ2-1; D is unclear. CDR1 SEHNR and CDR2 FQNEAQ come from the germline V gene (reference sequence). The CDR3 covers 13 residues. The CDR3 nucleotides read TGTGCCGGCAGCTTAGATCTACCCAATGAGCAGTTCTTC. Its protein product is CAGSLDLPNEQFF. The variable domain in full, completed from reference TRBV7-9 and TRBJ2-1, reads DTGVSQNPRHKITKRGQNVTFRCDPISEHNRLYWYRQTLGQGPEFLTYFQNEAQLEKSRLLSDRFSAERPKGSFSTLEIQRTEQGDSAMYLCAGSLDLPNEQFFGPGTRLTVL.

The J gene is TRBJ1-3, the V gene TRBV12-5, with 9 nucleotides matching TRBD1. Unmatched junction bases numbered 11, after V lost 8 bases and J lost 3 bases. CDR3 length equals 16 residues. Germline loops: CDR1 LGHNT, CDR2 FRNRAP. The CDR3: CASSRGTGGVGNTIYF. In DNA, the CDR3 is TGTGCTAGTTCGCGGGGAACAGGGGGCGTTGGAAACACCATATATTTT.

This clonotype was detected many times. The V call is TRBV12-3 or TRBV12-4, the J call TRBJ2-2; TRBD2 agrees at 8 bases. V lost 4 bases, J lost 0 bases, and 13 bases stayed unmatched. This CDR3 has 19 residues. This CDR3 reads CASSSSGSGANPNTGELFF. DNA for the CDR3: TGTGCCAGCAGTTCCTCGGGTAGCGGGGCTAATCCGAACACCGGGGAGCTGTTTTTT.

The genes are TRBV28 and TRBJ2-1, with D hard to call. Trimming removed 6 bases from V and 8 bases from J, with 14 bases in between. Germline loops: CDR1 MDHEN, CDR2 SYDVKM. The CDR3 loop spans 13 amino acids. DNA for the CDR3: TGTGCCAGCAGAACCCTATCAAGGGATGAGCAGTTCTTC. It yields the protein CASRTLSRDEQFF. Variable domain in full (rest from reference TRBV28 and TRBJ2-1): DVKVTQSSRYLVKRTGEKVFLECVQDMDHENMFWYRQDPGLGLRLIYFSYDVKMKEKGDIPEGYSVSREKKERFSLILESASTNQTSMYLCASRTLSRDEQFFGPGTRLTVL.

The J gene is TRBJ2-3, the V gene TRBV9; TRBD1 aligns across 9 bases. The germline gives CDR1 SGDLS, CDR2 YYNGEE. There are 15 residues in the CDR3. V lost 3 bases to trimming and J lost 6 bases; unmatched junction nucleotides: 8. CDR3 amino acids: CASSELQGARDTQYF. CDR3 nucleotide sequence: TGTGCCAGCAGCGAACTACAGGGGGCGCGGGATACGCAGTATTTT.

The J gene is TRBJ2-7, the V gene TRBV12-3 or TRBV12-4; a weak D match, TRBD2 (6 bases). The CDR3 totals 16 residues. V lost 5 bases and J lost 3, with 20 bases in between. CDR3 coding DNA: TGTGCCAGCAGTCCACCGGGACTGGCGGGTATCTACGAGCAGTACTTC. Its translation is CASSPPGLAGIYEQYF.

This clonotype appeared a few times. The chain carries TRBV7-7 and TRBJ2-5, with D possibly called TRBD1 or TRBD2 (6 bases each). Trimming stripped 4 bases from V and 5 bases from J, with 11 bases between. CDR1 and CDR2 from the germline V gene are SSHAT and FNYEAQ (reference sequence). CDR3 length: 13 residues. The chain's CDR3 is CASSSRRGETQYF. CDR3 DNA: TGTGCCAGCAGCTCAAGGAGGGGGGAGACCCAGTACTTC. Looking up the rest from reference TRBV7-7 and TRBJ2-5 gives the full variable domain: GAGVSQSPRYKVTKRGQDVTLRCDPISSHATLYWYQQALGQGPEFLTYFNYEAQPDKSGLPSDRFSAERPEGSISTLTIQRTEQRDSAMYRCASSSRRGETQYFGPGTRLLVL.

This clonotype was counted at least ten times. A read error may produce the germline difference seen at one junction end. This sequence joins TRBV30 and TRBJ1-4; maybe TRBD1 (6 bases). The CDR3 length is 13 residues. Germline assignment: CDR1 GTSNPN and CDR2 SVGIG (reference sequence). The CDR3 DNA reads TGTGCCTGTGACAGGTCAACTAATGAAGAACTGTTTTTT. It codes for CACDRSTNEELFF.

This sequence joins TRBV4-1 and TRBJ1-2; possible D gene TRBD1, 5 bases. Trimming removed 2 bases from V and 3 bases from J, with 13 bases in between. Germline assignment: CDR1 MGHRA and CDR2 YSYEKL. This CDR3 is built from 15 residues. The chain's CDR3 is CASSQLTSGDYGYTF. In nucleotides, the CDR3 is TGCGCCAGCAGCCAACTTACGTCGGGGGACTATGGCTACACCTTC.

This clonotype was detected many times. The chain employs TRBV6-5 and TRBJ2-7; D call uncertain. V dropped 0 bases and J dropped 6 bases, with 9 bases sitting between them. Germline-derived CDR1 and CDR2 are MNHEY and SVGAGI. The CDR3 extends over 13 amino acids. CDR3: CASSYSSLFEQYF. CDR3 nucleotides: TGTGCCAGCAGTTACTCGAGCTTGTTCGAGCAGTACTTC.

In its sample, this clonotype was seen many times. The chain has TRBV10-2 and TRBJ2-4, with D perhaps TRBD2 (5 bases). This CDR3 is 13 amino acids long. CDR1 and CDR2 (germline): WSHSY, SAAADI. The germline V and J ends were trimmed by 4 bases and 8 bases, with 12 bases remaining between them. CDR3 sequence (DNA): TGCGCCAGCAGTGGCGGGCCGATGGACATTCAGTACTTC. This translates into CASSGGPMDIQYF.

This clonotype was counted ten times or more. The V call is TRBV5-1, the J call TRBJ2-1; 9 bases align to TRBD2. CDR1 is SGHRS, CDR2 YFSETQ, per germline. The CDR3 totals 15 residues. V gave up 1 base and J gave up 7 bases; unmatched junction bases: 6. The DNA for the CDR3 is TGCGCCAGCAGCTTGAGGGCTAGCGGGACGAATGAGCAGTTCTTC. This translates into CASSLRASGTNEQFF.